Following are 3 T cell receptor beta chains from one sample sequenced in a study of OX40 agonist ivuxolimab in advanced cancers. Repertoires were generated with immunoSEQ multiplex PCR, while TCRdb's copy carries only in-frame clones and drops some. Of approximately 38,000 clones in the sample, 92% were seen once. The sample was CD4+ or CD8+ T cells sorted from blood, taken in a trial of the OX40 agonist ivuxolimab. The receptors derive from an adult with an advanced solid tumor such as melanoma, head and neck, liver or kidney cancer.

This chain links TRBV30 with TRBJ1-5; D gene ambiguous. CDR1 GTSNPN and CDR2 SVGIG come from the germline V gene (reference sequence). The CDR3 is made up of 14 amino acids. Trimming removed 5 bases from V and 0 bases from J, with 11 bases in between. The CDR3 region has the DNA TGTGCCTGGTCACAGCGCCATAGCAATCAGCCCCAGCATTTT. This encodes CAWSQRHSNQPQHF.

The V call is TRBV11-2, the J call TRBJ2-3; D gene uncertain. Trimming pared 5 bases from V and 2 bases from J, leaving 14 bases between. The CDR3 sequence is 15 residues long. Germline V gene data show CDR1 as SGHAT and CDR2 as FQNNGV. CDR3 residues: CASSHPGPFTDTQYF. DNA of the CDR3: TGTGCCAGCAGCCATCCTGGCCCGTTCACAGATACGCAGTATTTT.

The chain recombines TRBV6-5 with TRBJ2-1; tentative D call: TRBD2 (5 bases). Germline V gene sequence: CDR1 MNHEY, CDR2 SVGAGI. V was pared by 5 bases and J by 7 bases, with 15 bases between. This CDR3 region has 14 residues. The CDR3 DNA sequence: TGTGCCAGCAGTGCCGCTTTGTCGGGGAATGAGCAGTTCTTC. Its protein product is CASSAALSGNEQFF.